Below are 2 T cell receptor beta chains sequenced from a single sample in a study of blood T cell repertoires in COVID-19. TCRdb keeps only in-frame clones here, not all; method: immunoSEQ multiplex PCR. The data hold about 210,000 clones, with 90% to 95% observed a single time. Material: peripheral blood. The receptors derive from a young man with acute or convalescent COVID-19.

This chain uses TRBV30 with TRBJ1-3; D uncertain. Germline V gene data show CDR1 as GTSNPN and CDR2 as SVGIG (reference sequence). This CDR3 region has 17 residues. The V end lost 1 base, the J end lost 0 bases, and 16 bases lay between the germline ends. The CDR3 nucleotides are TGTGCCTGGAGTGCCGGCGTTCTTCTAGCCTCTGGAAACACCATATATTTT. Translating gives CAWSAGVLLASGNTIYF.

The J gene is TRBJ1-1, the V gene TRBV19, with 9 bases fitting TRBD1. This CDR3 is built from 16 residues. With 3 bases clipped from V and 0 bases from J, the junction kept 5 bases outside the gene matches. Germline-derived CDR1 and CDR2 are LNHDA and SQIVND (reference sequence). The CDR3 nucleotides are TGTGCCAGTAGTATCGGGACAGGGATTGTGAACACTGAAGCTTTCTTT. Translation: CASSIGTGIVNTEAFF.